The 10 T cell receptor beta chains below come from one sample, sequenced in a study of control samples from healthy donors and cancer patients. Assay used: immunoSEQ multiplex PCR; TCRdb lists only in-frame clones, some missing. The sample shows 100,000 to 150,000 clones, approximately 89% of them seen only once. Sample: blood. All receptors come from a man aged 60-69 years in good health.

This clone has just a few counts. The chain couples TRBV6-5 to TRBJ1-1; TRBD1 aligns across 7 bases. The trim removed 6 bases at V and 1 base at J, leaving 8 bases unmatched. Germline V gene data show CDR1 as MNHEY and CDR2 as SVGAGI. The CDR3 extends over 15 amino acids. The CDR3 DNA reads TGTGCCAGCAGAATGACCGGGACAGCGAACACTGAAGCTTTCTTT. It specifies CASRMTGTANTEAFF.

The CDR3 protein is CASRQGADRGYTF. The CDR3 DNA reads TGTGCCAGCAGACAGGGGGCTGATCGTGGCTACACCTTC. The V and J genes are TRBV6-5 and TRBJ1-2, with 9 bases fitting TRBD1. This CDR3 has 13 amino acids. Trimming took 6 bases from V and 7 from J; bases not matched to a gene: 6. The germline V gene encodes CDR1 MNHEY and CDR2 SVGAGI.

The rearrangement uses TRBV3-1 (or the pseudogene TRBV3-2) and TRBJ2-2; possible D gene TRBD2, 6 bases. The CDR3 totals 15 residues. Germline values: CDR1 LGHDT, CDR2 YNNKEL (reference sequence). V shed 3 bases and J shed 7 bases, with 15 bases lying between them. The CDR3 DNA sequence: TGTGCCAGCAGCCACGGGAGCAGGGTGATCGGGGAGCTGTTTTTT. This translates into CASSHGSRVIGELFF.

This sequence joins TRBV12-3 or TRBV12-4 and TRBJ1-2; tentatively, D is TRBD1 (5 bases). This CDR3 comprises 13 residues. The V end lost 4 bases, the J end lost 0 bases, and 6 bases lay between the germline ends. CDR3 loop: CASSSGTNYGYTF. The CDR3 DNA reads TGTGCCAGCAGTTCAGGGACTAACTATGGCTACACCTTC.

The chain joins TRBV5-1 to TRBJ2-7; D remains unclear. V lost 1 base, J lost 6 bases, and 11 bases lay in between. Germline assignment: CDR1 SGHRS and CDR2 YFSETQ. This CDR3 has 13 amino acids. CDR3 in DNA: TGCGCCAGCAGCTTGAAGAGAGGATTCGAGCAGTACTTC. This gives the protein CASSLKRGFEQYF. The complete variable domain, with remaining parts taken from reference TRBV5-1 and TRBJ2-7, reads KAGVTQTPRYLIKTRGQQVTLSCSPISGHRSVSWYQQTPGQGLQFLFEYFSETQRNKGNFPGRFSGRQFSNSRSEMNVSTLELGDSALYLCASSLKRGFEQYFGPGTRLTVT.

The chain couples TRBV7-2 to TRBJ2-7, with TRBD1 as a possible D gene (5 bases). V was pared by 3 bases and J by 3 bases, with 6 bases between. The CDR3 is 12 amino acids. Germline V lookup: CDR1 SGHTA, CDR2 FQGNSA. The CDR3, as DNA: TGTGCCAGCAGCTTGCAGGGCTACGAGCAGTACTTC. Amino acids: CASSLQGYEQYF.

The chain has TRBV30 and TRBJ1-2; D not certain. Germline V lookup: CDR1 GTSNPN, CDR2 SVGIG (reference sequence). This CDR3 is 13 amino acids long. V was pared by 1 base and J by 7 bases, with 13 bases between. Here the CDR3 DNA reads TGTGCCTGGAGTGCATTGGGTTCGGGTGGCTACACCTTC. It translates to CAWSALGSGGYTF.

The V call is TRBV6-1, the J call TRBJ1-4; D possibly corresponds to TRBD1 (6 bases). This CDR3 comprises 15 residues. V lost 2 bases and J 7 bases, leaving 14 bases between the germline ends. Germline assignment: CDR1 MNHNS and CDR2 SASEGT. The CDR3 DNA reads TGTGCCAGCAGTGAAAGCGGGGGGCTAAGTGAAAAACTGTTTTTT. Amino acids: CASSESGGLSEKLFF.

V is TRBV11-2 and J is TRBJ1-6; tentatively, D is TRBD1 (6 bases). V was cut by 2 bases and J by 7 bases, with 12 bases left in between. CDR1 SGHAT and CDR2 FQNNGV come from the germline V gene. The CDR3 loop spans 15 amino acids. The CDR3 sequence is CASSLSYRDNSPLHF. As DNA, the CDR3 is TGTGCCAGCAGCTTATCTTACAGGGACAATTCACCCCTCCACTTT.

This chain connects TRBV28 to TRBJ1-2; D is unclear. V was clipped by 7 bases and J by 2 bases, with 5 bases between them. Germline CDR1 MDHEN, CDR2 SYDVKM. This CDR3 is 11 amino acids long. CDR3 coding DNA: TGTGCCAGCAATAGGAACTATGGCTACACCTTC. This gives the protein CASNRNYGYTF.